This T cell receptor (beta chain) is drawn from a study of blood T cell repertoires in COVID-19. TCRdb's table, derived via immunoSEQ multiplex PCR, lists solely in-frame clones and lacks some. The profile shows about 200,000 clones, approximately 84% of them singletons. The CDR3 loop spans 16 amino acids. CDR1 and CDR2 (germline): LNHDA, SQIVND (reference sequence). The trim removed 6 bases at V and 4 bases at J, leaving 14 bases unmatched. The sequencing sample was made of peripheral blood. The TCR was taken from a woman between 65 and 79 years old with active or convalescent COVID-19. The chain has TRBV19 and TRBJ1-1, with 7 bases matching TRBD1. CDR3 protein: CASRPGQYTLLTEAFF. The CDR3 region has the DNA TGTGCCAGTAGACCGGGACAGTATACCTTGCTCACTGAAGCTTTCTTT.